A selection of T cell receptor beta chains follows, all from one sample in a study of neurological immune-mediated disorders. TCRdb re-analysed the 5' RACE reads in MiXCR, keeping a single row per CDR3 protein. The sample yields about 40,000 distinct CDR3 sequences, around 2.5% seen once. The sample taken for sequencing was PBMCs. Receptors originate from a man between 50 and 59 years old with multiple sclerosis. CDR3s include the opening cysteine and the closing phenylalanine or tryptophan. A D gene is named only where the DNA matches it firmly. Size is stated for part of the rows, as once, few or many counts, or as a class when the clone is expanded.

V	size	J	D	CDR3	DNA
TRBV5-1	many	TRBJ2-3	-	CASSLGTPDADTQYF	TGCGCCAGCAGCTTGGGGACCCCGGACGCAGATACGCAGTATTTT
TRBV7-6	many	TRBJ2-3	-	CASSLAGRGTDTQYF	TGTGCCAGCAGCTTAGCGGGGAGGGGGACAGATACGCAGTATTTT
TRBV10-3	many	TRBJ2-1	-	CAISESSWEYEQFF	TGTGCCATCAGTGAGTCGTCATGGGAGTATGAGCAGTTCTTC
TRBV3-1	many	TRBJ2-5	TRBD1	CASSHLGQWAQYF	TGTGCCAGCAGCCATTTGGGACAGTGGGCCCAGTACTTC
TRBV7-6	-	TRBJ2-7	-	CASSFGPLYEQYF	TGTGCCAGCAGCTTCGGACCACTTTACGAGCAGTACTTC
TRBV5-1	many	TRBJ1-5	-	CASSLAAGGNQPQHF	TGCGCCAGCAGCTTGGCGGCAGGGGGCAATCAGCCCCAGCATTTT
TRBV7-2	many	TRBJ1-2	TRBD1	CASSPGLTGTYGYTF	TGTGCCAGCAGTCCCGGTTTGACAGGGACATATGGCTACACCTTC
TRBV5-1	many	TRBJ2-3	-	CASSLGSYPDTQYF	TGCGCCAGCAGCTTGGGAAGCTACCCAGATACGCAGTATTTT
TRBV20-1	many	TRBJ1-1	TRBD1	CSARDPTGGDTEAFF	TGCAGTGCTAGAGACCCGACAGGGGGGGATACTGAAGCTTTCTTT
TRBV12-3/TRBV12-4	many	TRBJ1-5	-	CASSLSPGGVTAQHF	TGTGCCAGCAGTTTAAGTCCGGGTGGGGTGACAGCCCAGCATTTT